A single sample is the source of the 14 T cell receptor beta chains below, sequenced in a study of human CD4 T cells and Enterobacteriaceae. Sequenced by immunoSEQ multiplex PCR; TCRdb stores in-frame clones only, minus some. The data show 27,000 or so clones, 80% to 90% seen once. The memory gate held CD4+ cells that were not CD45RA+CCR7+CD95- naive cells, over 98% pure. Sequenced sample: memory CD4+ T cells from blood. The receptors originated from a human donor in good health.

This clone was found a few times. The rearrangement joins TRBV5-1 to TRBJ2-7; 8 bases fit TRBD2. Trimming removed 3 bases from V and 7 bases from J; junction bases left unmatched: 15. The CDR3 runs to 16 residues. Germline V lookup: CDR1 SGHRS, CDR2 YFSETQ. The CDR3 reads CASSSDDEREFGEQYF. The CDR3 DNA is TGCGCCAGCAGCTCGGATGACGAGCGGGAGTTCGGAGAGCAGTACTTC.

The CDR3 DNA reads TGTGCCAGCAGCTCCCGACTGGTAGGGAATCAGCCCCAGCATTTT. Translating gives CASSSRLVGNQPQHF. The chain recombines TRBV5-8 with TRBJ1-5; D is undetermined. Germline V gives CDR1 SGHTS, CDR2 YDEGEE. V was shortened by 3 bases and J by 4 bases, with 14 bases between the two germline ends. The CDR3 totals 15 residues.

The chain combines TRBV4-2 with TRBJ2-1; D is undetermined. This CDR3 region has 18 residues. V lost 0 bases to trimming and J lost 0 bases, with 15 bases between them. Looked up from germline, CDR1 is LGHNA and CDR2 is YNFKEQ. CDR3 in DNA: TGTGCCAGCAGCCAAGAATCCTTGGGTAGAAGCTCCTACAATGAGCAGTTCTTC. This encodes CASSQESLGRSSYNEQFF.

The chain carries TRBV27 and TRBJ2-7, with TRBD2 identical over 7 bases. There are 14 residues in the CDR3. Germline loops: CDR1 MNHEY, CDR2 SMNVEV (reference sequence). The V gene end was trimmed by 5 bases and the J gene end by 4 bases; junction bases not matched to a gene: 8. CDR3 region: CASSLRGDRYEQYF. The CDR3 DNA is TGTGCCAGCAGTCTTCGGGGGGATAGGTACGAGCAGTACTTC.

V is TRBV7-8 and J is TRBJ1-2; tentative D call: TRBD1 (5 bases). Looked up from germline, CDR1 is SGHVS and CDR2 is FQNEAQ. The CDR3 has 14 residues. V was pared by 4 bases and J by 8 bases, with 17 bases between. CDR3 nucleotide sequence: TGTGCCAGCAGCTCCACACAAGGGGCGCAGGGCTACACCTTC. It codes for CASSSTQGAQGYTF.

This chain connects TRBV14 to TRBJ1-6, with a weak D call TRBD1 (5 bases). Germline CDR1 is SGHDN and CDR2 is FVKESK. Trimming removed 4 bases from V and 6 bases from J, with 13 bases in between. The CDR3 length is 15 residues. CDR3 DNA sequence: TGTGCCAGCAGCCCGCAGGGACGGGGTAATTCACCCCTCCACTTT. It specifies CASSPQGRGNSPLHF. Based on the CDR3 plus reference TRBV14 and TRBJ1-6, the full variable domain is EAGVTQFPSHSVIEKGQTVTLRCDPISGHDNLYWYRRVMGKEIKFLLHFVKESKQDESGMPNNRFLAERTGGTYSTLKVQPAELEDSGVYFCASSPQGRGNSPLHFGNGTRLTVT.

The chain employs TRBV7-6 and TRBJ2-3; 11 nucleotides line up with TRBD1. V trimming: 3 bases; J trimming: 8 bases; junction bases outside the gene matches: 10. The germline CDR1 and CDR2 sequences are SGHVS and FNYEAQ. The CDR3 is made up of 16 amino acids. CDR3 nucleotides: TGTGCCAGCAGCTTGGGGGACAGGGGGGTTCAAGGTACGCAGTATTTT. Translated: CASSLGDRGVQGTQYF.

The chain carries TRBV27 and TRBJ2-7; 7 bases map to TRBD2. The V gene end was trimmed by 7 bases and the J gene end by 6 bases; junction bases not matched to a gene: 12. This CDR3 has 14 residues. The germline gives CDR1 MNHEY, CDR2 SMNVEV (reference sequence). This CDR3 reads CASMDGGTPSEQYF. The CDR3 DNA is TGTGCCAGCATGGACGGGGGGACCCCTTCCGAGCAGTACTTC.

The genes are TRBV7-8 and TRBJ2-4, with 9 bases that match TRBD1. The CDR3 runs 16 residues. The germline V gene has CDR1 SGHVS and CDR2 FQNEAQ. Germline trimming cut 5 bases from V and 4 bases from J; bases unmatched to any gene: 9. CDR3 DNA: TGTGCCAGCAGCCCGGCCGCCGGGACAGGGAAAAACATTCAGTACTTC. Translated: CASSPAAGTGKNIQYF.

The chain is built from TRBV27 and TRBJ1-1, with a possible D match to TRBD1 (5 bases). CDR1 is MNHEY, CDR2 SMNVEV, per germline (reference sequence). V lost 6 bases and J lost 5, with 10 bases in between. This CDR3 is 12 amino acids long. CDR3 amino acids: CASSGGRTEAFF. CDR3 nucleotide sequence: TGTGCCAGCAGCGGGGGTCGGACTGAAGCTTTCTTT.

The chain is built from TRBV28 and TRBJ1-2, with D tentatively TRBD1 (5 bases). The V end lost 7 bases, the J end lost 7 bases, and 16 bases lay between the germline ends. The CDR3 runs 13 residues. Germline CDR1 MDHEN, CDR2 SYDVKM. The CDR3 nucleotides read TGTGCCAGCATCGCCCCCAGGGAAGGTGGCTACACCTTC. This encodes CASIAPREGGYTF.

In its sample, this clone was seen a few times. This chain links TRBV10-2 with TRBJ2-2; D is unclear. Per the germline V gene, CDR1 is WSHSY and CDR2 is SAAADI. The CDR3 is 13 residues long. Trimming stripped 6 bases from V and 1 base from J, with 6 bases between. The CDR3 DNA reads TGCGCCAGCAGCCGGCTGAACACCGGGGAGCTGTTTTTT. Translated: CASSRLNTGELFF.

The CDR3 here is CASSSLSSWGTEAFF. CDR3 DNA: TGTGCCAGCAGCTCCCTCTCAAGCTGGGGAACTGAAGCTTTCTTT. The rearrangement uses TRBV5-6 and TRBJ1-1; D gene uncertain. Trimming cost V 3 bases and J 5 bases, with 17 bases left between them. This CDR3 contains 15 residues. Per the germline V gene, CDR1 is SGHDT and CDR2 is YYEEEE. Full variable domain (outside the CDR3, taken from reference TRBV5-6 and TRBJ1-1): DAGVTQSPTHLIKTRGQQVTLRCSPKSGHDTVSWYQQALGQGPQFIFQYYEEEERQRGNFPDRFSGHQFPNYSSELNVNALLLGDSALYLCASSSLSSWGTEAFFGQGTRLTVV.

This clone was found once. V and J are TRBV6-6 and TRBJ2-1; TRBD1 agrees at 8 bases. The ends lost 2 bases at V and 5 bases at J; junction bases unmatched: 2. The CDR3 consists of 14 residues. Germline V gene sequence: CDR1 MNHNY, CDR2 SVGAGI (reference sequence). In DNA form, the CDR3 reads TGTGCCAGCAGTTACGGGGACAGGAACAATGAGCAGTTCTTC. It codes for CASSYGDRNNEQFF.